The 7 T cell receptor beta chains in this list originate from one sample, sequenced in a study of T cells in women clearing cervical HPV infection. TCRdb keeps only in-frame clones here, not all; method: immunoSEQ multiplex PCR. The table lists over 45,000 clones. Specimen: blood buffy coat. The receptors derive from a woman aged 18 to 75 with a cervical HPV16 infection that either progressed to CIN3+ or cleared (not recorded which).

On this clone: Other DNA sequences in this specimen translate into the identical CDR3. CDR3 DNA, as far as it was read: TGTGCCAGTAGTATTGGACAGAGCACAGATACG. This sequence encodes CASSIGQSTDT. The entire CDR3 sequence reads CASSIGQSTDTQYF. V usage is TRBV19 and J usage is TRBJ2-3; TRBD1 is a possible D gene (6 bases). The read ends 3 residues shy of where the CDR3 ends; the end is completed using the germline J gene. Germline assignment: CDR1 LNHDA and CDR2 SQIVND (reference sequence). The CDR3 spans 14 residues. Trimming shortened V by 3 bases and J by 0 bases, and 7 bases separated the two germline ends.

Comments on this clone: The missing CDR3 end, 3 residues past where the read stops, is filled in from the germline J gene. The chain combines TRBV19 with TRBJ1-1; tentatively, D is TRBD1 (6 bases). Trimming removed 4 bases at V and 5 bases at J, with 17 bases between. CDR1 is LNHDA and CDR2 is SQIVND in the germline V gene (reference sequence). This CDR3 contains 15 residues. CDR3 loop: CASSSAPTGQTEAFF. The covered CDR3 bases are TGTGCCAGTAGTAGCGCCCCAACAGGGCAAACTGAA.

The CDR3 is CASSPAGGGQYF. Partial CDR3 DNA: TGTGCCAGCTCACCGGCAGGGGGTGGT. The rearrangement joins TRBV18 to TRBJ2-4; 7 nucleotides agree with TRBD1. The DNA ends 3 residues before the CDR3 does, and the rest of the CDR3 is filled in from the germline J gene. CDR3 length: 12 residues. Germline values: CDR1 KGHSH, CDR2 LQKENI.

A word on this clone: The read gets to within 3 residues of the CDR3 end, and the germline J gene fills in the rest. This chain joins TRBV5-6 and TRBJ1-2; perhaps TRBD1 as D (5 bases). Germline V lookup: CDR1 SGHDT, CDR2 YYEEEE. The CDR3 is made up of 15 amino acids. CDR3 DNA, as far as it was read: TGTGCCAGCAGCTTGGTTAGGCGAGGGGCAGATACC. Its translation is CASSLVRRGADT. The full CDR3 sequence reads CASSLVRRGADTYTF.

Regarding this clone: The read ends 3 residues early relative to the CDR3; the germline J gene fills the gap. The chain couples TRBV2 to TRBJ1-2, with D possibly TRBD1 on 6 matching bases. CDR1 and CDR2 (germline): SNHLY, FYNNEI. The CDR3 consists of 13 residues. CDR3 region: CASRLAGGPDYTF. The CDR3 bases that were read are TGTGCCAGCAGACTAGCGGGGGGGCCTGAC.

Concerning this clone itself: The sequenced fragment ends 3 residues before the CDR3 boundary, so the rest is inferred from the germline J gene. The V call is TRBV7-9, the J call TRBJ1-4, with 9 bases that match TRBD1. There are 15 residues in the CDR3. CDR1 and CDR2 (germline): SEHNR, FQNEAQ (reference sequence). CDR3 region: CASSQRDRVYSPLFF. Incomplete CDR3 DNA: TGTGCCAGCAGCCAACGGGACAGGGTATATTCACCA.

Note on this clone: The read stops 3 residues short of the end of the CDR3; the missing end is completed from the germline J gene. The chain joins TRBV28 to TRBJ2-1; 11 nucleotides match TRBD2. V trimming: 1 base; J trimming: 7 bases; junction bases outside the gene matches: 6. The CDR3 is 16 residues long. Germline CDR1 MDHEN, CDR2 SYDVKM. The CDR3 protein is CASSLLGLAGGNEQFF. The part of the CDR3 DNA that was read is TGTGCCAGCAGTTTATTAGGTCTAGCGGGGGGTAATGAG.